This T cell receptor (beta chain) was captured in a study of T cells in Graves' hyperthyroidism and ophthalmopathy (dated by TCRdb to between 2018 and 2021). Background on the whole study: Peripheral blood samples were taken at initial diagnosis, before any treatment was given. The roughly 94 discovery patients were randomly split 7:3 into training and test sets. After blood sampling, hyperthyroidism patients were treated with methimazole at a starting dose of 30 mg daily, and ophthalmopathy patients were treated with high-dose intravenous methylprednisolone. According to the paper, TCR Vbeta CDR3 sequencing was carried out on 135 peripheral blood samples, which came from under 50 ophthalmopathy, around 75 hyperthyroidism and approximately 17 progressor patients. To identify distinguishing TCR V-J signatures, a discovery cohort of around 98 patients was used, comprising 43 with Graves' ophthalmopathy and about 59 with stable Graves' hyperthyroidism. Whether ophthalmopathy could be predicted prospectively was tested in an independent validation cohort made up of 18 to 20 hyperthyroidism patients plus 17 patients who later progressed to ophthalmopathy. The study also compared thyroid tissue and blood T-cell repertoires from five or six Graves' hyperthyroidism patients.

TCR beta CDR3 regions were amplified from RNA transcripts. The first round of RT-PCR for the TCR CDR3 was performed with the HTBI primer set and the Qiagen OneStep RT-PCR kit. The libraries were constructed in a second round of multiplex PCR and then size-selected and purified. Paired-end sequencing of the libraries was performed with 100 bp reads on an Illumina HiSeq2000. The authors' analysis ran thus. SOAPnuke was used to process the raw data, with reads discarded if the reads contained adapters or uncalled bases, had a mean Phred below 15, or lacked an exact constant-primer or identifier match. COPE v1.2.5 was used to merge the high-quality paired reads, and each unique nucleotide sequence was defined as a clonotype. MiTCR v1.1 was used to align the clonotypes against IMGT TRBV, TRBD and TRBJ reference segments. Only V-J combinations with frequency above 0.0001, covering roughly 99% of repertoires, were analysed. The TCS score was defined as the ratio of F50 (clonal expansion) to E x V (chaos), calculated using BLOSUM62-based TCRdist between CDR3 peptides within each V-J. Welch's t-statistics and random forest reduced 500 to 550 V-J features to 13, which were used in a naive Bayes classifier (R e1071). TCRdb trimmed the raw reads at Q25, called clones with MiXCR and kept productive beta chains. Entries are consolidated by CDR3 protein sequence, retaining the most common genes and DNA. The V and J calls and clone size come from TCRdb's table, not from the authors' own analysis. The sample profile shows roughly 160,000 distinct CDR3 sequences; 9.4% of them were found once. Approximately 20% of the sample belongs to the ten largest clones.

This clonotype was detected many times. The antigen this receptor binds is unknown. The record has no base qualities; no much larger clone is one base away. The junction carries 5 bases between V and J, which are trimmed by 3 bases and 3 bases respectively. Looking up the germline V gene yields CDR1 SGDLS and CDR2 YYNGEE. The CDR3 contains 12 residues, cysteine and phenylalanine counted. CDR3 DNA is the only sequence kept; it has 36 bases, read in frame from the first base. Hyperthyroidism patients were newly diagnosed, had a disease duration of under 2 months, and were aged 18 to 65 years. The study excluded patients with uncontrolled infections, other autoimmune diseases, pregnancy or lactation. Diagnoses were established on the basis of clinical symptoms, serum thyroxine and TRAb, thyroid ultrasound, and orbital computed tomography. Blood from progressor patients was collected at the time of first diagnosis with hyperthyroidism, before any ophthalmopathy symptoms had appeared. PBMCs were separated from roughly 10 ml of fresh peripheral blood using Ficoll-Paque density gradient centrifugation. Patients classed as progressors first received a Graves' hyperthyroidism diagnosis and then went on to develop ophthalmopathy during follow-up. Total RNA was extracted with Trizol reagent, and quality was checked on an Agilent 2100 Bioanalyzer.

Results the study describes overall, beyond this receptor: In validation, progression to ophthalmopathy was predicted by the model with nearly 71% sensitivity and 72% to 85% specificity, a median of around 6.5 months before onset. A model built on a 13 V-J signature distinguished ophthalmopathy from stable hyperthyroidism, reaching around 87% sensitivity and under 84% specificity in cross-validation and 80%/75% in testing. Most expanded thyroid clonotypes (frequency above 0.001) were also detected in blood, a finding suggesting that blood repertoires may reflect thyroid immune responses. Sample size was not statistically predetermined, and blinding of investigators to group allocation was not performed.

Here the chain combines TRBV9 and TRBJ2-3, with the D gene uncertain. The receptor's source is a woman between 18 and 30 years old with Graves' hyperthyroidism that later progressed to Graves' ophthalmopathy. What was sequenced was blood. The bases read TGTGCCAGCAGCGGGAGTACAGATACGCAGTATTTT. This sequence encodes CASSGSTDTQYF.